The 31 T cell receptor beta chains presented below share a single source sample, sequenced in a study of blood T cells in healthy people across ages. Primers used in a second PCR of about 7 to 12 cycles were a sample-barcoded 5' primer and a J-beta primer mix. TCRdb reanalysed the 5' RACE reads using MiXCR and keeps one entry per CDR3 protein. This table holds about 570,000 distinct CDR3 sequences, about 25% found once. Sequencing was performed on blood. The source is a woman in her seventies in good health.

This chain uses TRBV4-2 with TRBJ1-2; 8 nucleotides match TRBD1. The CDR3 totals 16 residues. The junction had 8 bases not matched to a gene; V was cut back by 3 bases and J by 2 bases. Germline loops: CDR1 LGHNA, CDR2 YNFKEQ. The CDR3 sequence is CASSQQDREGNYGYTF. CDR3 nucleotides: TGTGCCAGCAGCCAGCAGGACAGGGAGGGCAACTATGGCTACACCTTC.

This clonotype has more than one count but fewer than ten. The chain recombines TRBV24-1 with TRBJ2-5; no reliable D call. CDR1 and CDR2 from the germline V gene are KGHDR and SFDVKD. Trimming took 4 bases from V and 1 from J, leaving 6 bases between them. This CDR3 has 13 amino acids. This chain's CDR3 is CATSDPSQETQYF. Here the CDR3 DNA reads TGTGCCACCAGTGACCCATCCCAAGAGACCCAGTACTTC.

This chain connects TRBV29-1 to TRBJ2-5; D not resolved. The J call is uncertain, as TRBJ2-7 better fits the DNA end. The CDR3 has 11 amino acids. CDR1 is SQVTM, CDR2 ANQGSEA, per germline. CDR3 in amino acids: CSVLFLYEQYF. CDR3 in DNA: TGCAGCGTCCTGTTCCTCTACGAGCAGTACTTC.

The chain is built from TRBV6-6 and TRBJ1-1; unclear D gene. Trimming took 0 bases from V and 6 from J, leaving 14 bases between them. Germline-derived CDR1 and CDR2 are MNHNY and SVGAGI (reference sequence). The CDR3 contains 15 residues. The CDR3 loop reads CASSYSSKLGSEAFF. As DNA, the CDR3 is TGTGCCAGCAGTTACTCGAGTAAATTGGGATCTGAAGCTTTCTTT.

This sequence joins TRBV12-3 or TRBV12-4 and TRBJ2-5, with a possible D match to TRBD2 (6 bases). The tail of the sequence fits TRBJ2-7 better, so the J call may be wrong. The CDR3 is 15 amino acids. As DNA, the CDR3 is TGTGCCAGCAGTTACTCCGGGACTGTCTCCTACGAGCAGTACTTC. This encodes CASSYSGTVSYEQYF.

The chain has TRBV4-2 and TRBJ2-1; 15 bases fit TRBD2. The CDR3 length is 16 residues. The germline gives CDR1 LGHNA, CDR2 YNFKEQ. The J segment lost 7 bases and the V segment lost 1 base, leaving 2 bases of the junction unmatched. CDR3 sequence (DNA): TGTGCCAGCAGCCAAGGGACTAGCGGGGGGGCTAATGAGCAGTTCTTC. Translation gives CASSQGTSGGANEQFF.

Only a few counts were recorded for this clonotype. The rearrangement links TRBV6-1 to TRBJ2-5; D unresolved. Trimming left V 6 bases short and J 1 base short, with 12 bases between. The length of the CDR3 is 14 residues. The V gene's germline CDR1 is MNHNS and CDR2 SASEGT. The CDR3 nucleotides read TGTGCCAGCAGCCCTGACGGACCCCAAGAGACCCAGTACTTC. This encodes CASSPDGPQETQYF.

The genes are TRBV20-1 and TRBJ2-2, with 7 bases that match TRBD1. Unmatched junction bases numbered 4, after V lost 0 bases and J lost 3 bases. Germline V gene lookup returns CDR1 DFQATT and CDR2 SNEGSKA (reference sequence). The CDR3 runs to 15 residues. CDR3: CSARDGTADTGELFF. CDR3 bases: TGCAGTGCTAGAGATGGGACAGCGGACACCGGGGAGCTGTTTTTT.

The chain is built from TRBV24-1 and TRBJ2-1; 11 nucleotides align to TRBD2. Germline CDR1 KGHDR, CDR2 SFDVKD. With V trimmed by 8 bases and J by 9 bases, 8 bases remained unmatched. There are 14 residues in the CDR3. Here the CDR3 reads CATMSSGGGVEQFF. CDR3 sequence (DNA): TGTGCCACCATGAGTAGCGGGGGGGGAGTTGAGCAGTTCTTC.

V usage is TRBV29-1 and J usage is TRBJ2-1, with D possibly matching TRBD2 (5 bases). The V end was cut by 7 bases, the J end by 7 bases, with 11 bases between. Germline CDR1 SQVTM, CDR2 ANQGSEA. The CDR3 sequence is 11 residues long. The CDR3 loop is CSARGYNEQFF. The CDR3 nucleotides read TGCAGCGCCAGAGGGTATAATGAGCAGTTCTTC.

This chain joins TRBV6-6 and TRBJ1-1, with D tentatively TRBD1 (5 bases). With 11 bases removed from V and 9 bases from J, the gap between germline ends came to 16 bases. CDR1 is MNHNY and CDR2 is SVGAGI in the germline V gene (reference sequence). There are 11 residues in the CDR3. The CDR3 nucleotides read TGTGCCTGCCGGGCGGGGGTTCAAGCTTTCTTT. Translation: CACRAGVQAFF.

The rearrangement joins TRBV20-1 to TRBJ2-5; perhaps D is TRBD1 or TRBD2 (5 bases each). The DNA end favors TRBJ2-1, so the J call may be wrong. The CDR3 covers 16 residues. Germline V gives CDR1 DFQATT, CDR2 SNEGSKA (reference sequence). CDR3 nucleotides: TGCAGTGCTAGAGATTCCGGGACCTTTACGGAGGATGAGCAGTTCTTC. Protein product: CSARDSGTFTEDEQFF.

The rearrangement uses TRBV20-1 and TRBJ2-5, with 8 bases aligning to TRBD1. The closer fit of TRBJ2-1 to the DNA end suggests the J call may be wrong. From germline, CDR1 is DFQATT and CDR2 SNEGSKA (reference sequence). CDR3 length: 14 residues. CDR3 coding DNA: TGCAGTGCTAGAGCAGGACAGGGATACAATGAGCAGTTCTTC. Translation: CSARAGQGYNEQFF.

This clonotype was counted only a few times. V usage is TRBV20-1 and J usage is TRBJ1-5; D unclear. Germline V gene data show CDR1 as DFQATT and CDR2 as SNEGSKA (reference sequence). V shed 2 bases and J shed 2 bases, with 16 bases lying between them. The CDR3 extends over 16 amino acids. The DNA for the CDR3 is TGCAGTGCTAGAATCGGCCCCGCGGGAGGCAATCAGCCCCAGCATTTT. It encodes CSARIGPAGGNQPQHF.

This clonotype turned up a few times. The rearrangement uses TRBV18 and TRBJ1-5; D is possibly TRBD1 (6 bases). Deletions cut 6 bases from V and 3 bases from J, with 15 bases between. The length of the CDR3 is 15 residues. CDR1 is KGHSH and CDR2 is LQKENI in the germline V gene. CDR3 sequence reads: CASSPQDRPNQPQHF. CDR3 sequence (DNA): TGTGCCAGCTCGCCTCAGGACAGACCCAATCAGCCCCAGCATTTT.

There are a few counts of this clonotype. The CDR3 bases are TGTGCCAGCTCCCCCCAGAGGGCCCTAACCTCTGGGGCCAACGTCCTGACTTTC. Its translation: CASSPQRALTSGANVLTF. The genes are TRBV18 and TRBJ2-6; TRBD2 might be the D (5 bases). This CDR3 has 18 residues. Germline lookup yields CDR1 KGHSH and CDR2 LQKENI. Trimming cost V 6 bases and J 0 bases, with 18 bases left between them.

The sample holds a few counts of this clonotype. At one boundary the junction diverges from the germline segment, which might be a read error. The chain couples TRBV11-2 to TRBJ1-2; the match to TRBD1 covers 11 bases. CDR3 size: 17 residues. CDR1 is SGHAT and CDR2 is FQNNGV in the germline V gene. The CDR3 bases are TGTGCCAACAGCGGAGGAGGGACAGGGGGAGCTAACTATGGCTACACCTTC. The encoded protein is CANSGGGTGGANYGYTF.

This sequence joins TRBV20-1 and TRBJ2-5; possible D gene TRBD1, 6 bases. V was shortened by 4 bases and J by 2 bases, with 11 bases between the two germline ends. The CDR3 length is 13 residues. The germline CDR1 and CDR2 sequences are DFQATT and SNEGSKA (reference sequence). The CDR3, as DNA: TGCAGTGCTACCCGGGACATTCAAGAGACCCAGTACTTC. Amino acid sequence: CSATRDIQETQYF.

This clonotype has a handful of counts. The CDR3 nucleotides read TGTGCCAGCAGCCAAGATCACGCAGGCGTTAATGAAAAACTGTTTTTT. This gives the protein CASSQDHAGVNEKLFF. The genes are TRBV4-2 and TRBJ1-4, with D unclear. Germline CDR1 reads LGHNA; CDR2 reads YNFKEQ. Deletions cut 0 bases from V and 4 bases from J, with 12 bases between. CDR3 length equals 16 residues.

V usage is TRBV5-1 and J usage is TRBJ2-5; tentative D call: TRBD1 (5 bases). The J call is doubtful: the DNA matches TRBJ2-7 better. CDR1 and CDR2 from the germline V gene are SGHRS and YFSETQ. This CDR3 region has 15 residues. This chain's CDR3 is CASSLVSGSIYEQYF. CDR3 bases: TGCGCCAGCAGCTTGGTGTCAGGGTCGATCTACGAGCAGTACTTC.

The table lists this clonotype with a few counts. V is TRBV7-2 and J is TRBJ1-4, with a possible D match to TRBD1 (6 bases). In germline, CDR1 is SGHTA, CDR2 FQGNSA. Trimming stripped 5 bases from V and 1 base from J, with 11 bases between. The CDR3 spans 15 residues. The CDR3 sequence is CASSTQQGTNEKLFF. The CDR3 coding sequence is TGTGCCAGCAGCACCCAACAGGGAACTAATGAAAAACTGTTTTTT.

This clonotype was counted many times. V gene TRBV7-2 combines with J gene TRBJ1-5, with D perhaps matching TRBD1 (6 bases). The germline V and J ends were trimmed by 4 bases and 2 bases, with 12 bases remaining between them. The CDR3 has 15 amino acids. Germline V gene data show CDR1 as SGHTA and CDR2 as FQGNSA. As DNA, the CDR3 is TGTGCCAGCAGCTCACAGGGAGGGGGCAATCAGCCCCAGCATTTT. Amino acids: CASSSQGGGNQPQHF.

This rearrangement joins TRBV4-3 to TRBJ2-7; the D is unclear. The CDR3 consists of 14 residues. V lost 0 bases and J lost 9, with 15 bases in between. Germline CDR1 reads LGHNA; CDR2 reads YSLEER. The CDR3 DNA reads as TGCGCCAGCAGCCAAGAGGCCTCGTGGGAAGGGCAGTACTTC. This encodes CASSQEASWEGQYF.

The CDR3 sequence is CSARGLLVETQYF. The CDR3 nucleotides read TGCAGTGCTAGGGGACTCCTTGTAGAGACCCAGTACTTC. V and J are TRBV20-1 and TRBJ2-5; TRBD2 is a possible D gene (6 bases). Trimming removed 3 bases at V and 4 bases at J, with 12 bases between. The germline V gene encodes CDR1 DFQATT and CDR2 SNEGSKA (reference sequence). CDR3 length: 13 amino acids.

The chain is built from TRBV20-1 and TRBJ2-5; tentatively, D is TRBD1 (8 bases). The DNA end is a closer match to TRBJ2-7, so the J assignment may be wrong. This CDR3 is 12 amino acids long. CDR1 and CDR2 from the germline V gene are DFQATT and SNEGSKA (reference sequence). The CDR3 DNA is TGCAGTGCTGGACAGGGAGGGGACGAGCAGTACTTC. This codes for CSAGQGGDEQYF.

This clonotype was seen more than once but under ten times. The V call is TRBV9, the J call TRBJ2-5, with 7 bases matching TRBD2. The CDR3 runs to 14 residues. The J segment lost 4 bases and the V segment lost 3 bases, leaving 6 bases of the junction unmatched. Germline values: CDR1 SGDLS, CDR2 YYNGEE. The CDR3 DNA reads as TGTGCCAGCAGCGCCCGGGACTACCGAGAGACCCAGTACTTC. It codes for CASSARDYRETQYF.

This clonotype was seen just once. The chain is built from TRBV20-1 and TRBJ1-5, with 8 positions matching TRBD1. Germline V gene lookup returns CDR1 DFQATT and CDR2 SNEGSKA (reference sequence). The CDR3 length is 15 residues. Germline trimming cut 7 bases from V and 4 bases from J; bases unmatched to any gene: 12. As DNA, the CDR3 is TGCAGTGTCCCACTCCAGGGGGCCAGGAATCAGCCCCAGCATTTT. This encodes CSVPLQGARNQPQHF.

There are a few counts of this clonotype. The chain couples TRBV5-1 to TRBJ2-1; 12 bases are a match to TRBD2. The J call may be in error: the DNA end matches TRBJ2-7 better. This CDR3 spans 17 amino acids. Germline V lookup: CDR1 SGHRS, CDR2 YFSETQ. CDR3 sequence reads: CASSLSRILAGGSEQYF. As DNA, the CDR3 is TGCGCCAGCAGCTTGTCCCGCATACTAGCGGGGGGAAGCGAGCAGTACTTC.

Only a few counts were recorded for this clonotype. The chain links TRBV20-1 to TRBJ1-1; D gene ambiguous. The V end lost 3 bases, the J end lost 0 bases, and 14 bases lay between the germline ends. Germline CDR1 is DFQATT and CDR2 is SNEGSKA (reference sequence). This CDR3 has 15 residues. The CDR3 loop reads CSARGTWTMNTEAFF. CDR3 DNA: TGCAGTGCTAGGGGAACGTGGACGATGAACACTGAAGCTTTCTTT.

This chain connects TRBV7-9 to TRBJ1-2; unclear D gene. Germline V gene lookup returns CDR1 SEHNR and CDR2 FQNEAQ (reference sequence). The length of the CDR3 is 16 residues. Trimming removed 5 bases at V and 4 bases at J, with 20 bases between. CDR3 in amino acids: CASSRVEARNLYGYTF. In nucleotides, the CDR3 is TGTGCCAGCAGCCGAGTCGAGGCAAGGAATCTCTATGGCTACACCTTC.

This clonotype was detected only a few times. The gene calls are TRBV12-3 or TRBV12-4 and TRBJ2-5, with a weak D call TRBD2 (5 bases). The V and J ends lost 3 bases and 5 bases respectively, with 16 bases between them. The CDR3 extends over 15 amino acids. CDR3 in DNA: TGTGCCAGCAGTTTTAGTTTTCGGAGGTGGGAGACCCAGTACTTC. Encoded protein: CASSFSFRRWETQYF.